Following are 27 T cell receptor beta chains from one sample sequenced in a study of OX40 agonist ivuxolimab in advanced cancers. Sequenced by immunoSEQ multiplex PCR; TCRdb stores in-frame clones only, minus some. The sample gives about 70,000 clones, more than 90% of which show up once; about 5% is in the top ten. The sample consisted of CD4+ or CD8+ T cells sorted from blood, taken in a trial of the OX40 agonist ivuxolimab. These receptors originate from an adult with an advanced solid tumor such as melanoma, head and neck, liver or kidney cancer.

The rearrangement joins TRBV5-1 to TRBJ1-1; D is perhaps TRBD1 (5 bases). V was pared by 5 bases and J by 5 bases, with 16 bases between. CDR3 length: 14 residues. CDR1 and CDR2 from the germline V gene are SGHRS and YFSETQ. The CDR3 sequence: CASSYPEGHTEAFF. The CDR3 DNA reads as TGCGCCAGCAGTTACCCAGAGGGGCATACTGAAGCTTTCTTT.

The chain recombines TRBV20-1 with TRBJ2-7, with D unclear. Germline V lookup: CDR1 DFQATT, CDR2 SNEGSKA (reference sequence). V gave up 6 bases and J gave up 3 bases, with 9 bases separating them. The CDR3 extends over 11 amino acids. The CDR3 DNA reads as TGCAGTGCAAGTCCAGTCTACGAGCAGTACTTC. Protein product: CSASPVYEQYF.

CDR3 loop: CASSLTPSGANVLTF. The CDR3 nucleotides are TGCGCCAGCAGCTTGACTCCTTCTGGGGCCAACGTCCTGACTTTC. The J gene is TRBJ2-6, the V gene TRBV5-1; D unclear. The ends were cut back, 1 base at V and 1 base at J, with 6 bases in the middle. This CDR3 has 15 residues. The germline V gene has CDR1 SGHRS and CDR2 YFSETQ.

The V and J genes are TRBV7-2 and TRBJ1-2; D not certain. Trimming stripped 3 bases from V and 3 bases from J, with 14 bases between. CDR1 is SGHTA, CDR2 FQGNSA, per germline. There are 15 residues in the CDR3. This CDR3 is CASSFGSMPHYGYTF. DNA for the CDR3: TGTGCCAGCAGCTTTGGCAGCATGCCCCACTATGGCTACACCTTC.

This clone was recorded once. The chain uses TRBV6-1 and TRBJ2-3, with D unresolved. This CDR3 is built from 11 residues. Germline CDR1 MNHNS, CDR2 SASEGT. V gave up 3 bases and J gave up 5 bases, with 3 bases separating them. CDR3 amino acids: CASSERDTQYF. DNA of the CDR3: TGTGCCAGCAGTGAGAGAGATACGCAGTATTTT.

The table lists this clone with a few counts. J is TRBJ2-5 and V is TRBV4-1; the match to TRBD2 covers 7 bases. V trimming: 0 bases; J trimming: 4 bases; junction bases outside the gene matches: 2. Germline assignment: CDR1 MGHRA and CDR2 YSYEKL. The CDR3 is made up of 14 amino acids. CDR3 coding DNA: TGCGCCAGCAGCCAAGAAAGCGGGATAGAGACCCAGTACTTC. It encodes CASSQESGIETQYF.

CDR3 DNA: TGTGCCAGCAGCTCCCGATGGACTAGCGGGAGGAATGAGCAGTTCTTC. This gives the protein CASSSRWTSGRNEQFF. The chain uses TRBV5-4 and TRBJ2-1; 14 positions agree with TRBD2. The CDR3 sequence is 16 residues long. V dropped 3 bases and J dropped 7; count of bases not matched to a gene: 6. CDR1 SGHNT and CDR2 YYREEE come from the germline V gene (reference sequence). Filled out from reference TRBV5-4 and TRBJ2-1, the complete variable domain reads ETGVTQSPTHLIKTRGQQVTLRCSSQSGHNTVSWYQQALGQGPQFIFQYYREEENGRGNFPPRFSGLQFPNYSSELNVNALELDDSALYLCASSSRWTSGRNEQFFGPGTRLTVL.

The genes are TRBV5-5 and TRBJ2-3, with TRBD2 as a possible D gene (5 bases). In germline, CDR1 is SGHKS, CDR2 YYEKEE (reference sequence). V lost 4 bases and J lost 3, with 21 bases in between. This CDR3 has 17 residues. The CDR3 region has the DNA TGTGCCAGCAGCGAGGGATATATGGGGTCTTTAACAGATACGCAGTATTTT. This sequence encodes CASSEGYMGSLTDTQYF.

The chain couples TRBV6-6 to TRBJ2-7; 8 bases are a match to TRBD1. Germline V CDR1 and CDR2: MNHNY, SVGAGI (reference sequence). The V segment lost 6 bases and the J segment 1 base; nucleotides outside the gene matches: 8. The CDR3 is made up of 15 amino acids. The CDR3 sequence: CASSPKTGGSYEQYF. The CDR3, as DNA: TGTGCCAGCAGCCCGAAAACAGGGGGTTCCTACGAGCAGTACTTC.

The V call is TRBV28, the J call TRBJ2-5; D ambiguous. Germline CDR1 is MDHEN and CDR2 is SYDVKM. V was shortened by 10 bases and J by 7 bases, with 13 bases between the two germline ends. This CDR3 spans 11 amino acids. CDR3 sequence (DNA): TGTGCCACGTATAAAAGTGGGACCCAGTACTTC. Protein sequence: CATYKSGTQYF. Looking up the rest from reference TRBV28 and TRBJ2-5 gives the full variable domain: DVKVTQSSRYLVKRTGEKVFLECVQDMDHENMFWYRQDPGLGLRLIYFSYDVKMKEKGDIPEGYSVSREKKERFSLILESASTNQTSMYLCATYKSGTQYFGPGTRLLVL.

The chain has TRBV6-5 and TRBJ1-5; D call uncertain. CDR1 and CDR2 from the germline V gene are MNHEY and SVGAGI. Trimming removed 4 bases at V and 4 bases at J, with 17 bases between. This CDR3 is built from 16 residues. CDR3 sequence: CASSSNGVPFNQPQHF. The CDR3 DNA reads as TGTGCCAGCAGTTCTAACGGGGTCCCATTTAATCAGCCCCAGCATTTT.

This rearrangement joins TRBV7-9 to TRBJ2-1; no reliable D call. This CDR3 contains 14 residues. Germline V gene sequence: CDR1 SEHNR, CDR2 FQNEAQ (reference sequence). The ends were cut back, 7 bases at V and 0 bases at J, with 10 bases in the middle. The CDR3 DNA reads TGTGCCAGCAAGCCCGGCAGCTCCTACAATGAGCAGTTCTTC. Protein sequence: CASKPGSSYNEQFF.

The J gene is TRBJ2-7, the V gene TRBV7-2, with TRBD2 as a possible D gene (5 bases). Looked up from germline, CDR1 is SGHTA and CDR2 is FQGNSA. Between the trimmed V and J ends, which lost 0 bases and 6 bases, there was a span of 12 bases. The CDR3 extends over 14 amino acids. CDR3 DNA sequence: TGTGCCAGCAGCTTAGCGCTCCTAGCCGGCGAGCAGTACTTC. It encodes CASSLALLAGEQYF.

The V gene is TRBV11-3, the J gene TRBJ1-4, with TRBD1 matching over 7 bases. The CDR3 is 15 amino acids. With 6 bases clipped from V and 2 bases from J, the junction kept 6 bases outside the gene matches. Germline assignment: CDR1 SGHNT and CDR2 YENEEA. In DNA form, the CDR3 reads TGTGCCAGCAGTCCAGGGGGGAGGACTAATGAAAAACTGTTTTTT. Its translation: CASSPGGRTNEKLFF.

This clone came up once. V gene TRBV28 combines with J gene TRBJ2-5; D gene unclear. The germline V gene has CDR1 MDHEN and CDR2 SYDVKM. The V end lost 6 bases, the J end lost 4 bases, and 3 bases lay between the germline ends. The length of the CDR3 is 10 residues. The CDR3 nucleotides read TGTGCCAGCAGCTTAGAGACCCAGTACTTC. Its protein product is CASSLETQYF.

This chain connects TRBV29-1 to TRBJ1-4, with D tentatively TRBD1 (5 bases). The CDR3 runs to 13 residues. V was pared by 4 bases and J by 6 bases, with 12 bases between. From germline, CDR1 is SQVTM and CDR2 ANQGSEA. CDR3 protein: CSVAVGVYEKLFF. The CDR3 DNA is TGCAGCGTTGCGGTAGGGGTTTATGAAAAACTGTTTTTT.

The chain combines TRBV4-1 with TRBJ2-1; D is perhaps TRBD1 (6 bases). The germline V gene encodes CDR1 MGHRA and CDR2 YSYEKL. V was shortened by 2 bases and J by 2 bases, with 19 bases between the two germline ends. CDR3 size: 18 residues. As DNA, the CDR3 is TGCGCCAGCAGCCAAAGGGAGAGGGGGTATACAACCTACAATGAGCAGTTCTTC. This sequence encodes CASSQRERGYTTYNEQFF.

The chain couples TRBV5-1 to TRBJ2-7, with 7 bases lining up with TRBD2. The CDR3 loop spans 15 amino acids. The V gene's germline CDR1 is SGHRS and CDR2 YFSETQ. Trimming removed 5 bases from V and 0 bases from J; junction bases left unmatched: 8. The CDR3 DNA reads TGCGCCAGCAGTAGAGGGAGCGGGGACTCCTACGAGCAGTACTTC. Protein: CASSRGSGDSYEQYF.

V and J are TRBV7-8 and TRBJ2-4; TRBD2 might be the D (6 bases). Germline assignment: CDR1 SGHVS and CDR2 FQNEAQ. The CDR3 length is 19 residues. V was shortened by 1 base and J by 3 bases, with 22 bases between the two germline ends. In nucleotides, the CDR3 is TGTGCCAGCAGCTTAGTCCAGTGGATGGGGGGTTTGGACAAAAACATTCAGTACTTC. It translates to CASSLVQWMGGLDKNIQYF.

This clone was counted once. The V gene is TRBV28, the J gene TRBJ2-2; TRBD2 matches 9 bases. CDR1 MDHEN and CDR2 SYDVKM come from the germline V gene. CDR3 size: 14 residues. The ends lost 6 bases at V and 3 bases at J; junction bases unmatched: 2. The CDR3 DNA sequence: TGTGCCAGCAGGCTAGCGGGATACACCGGGGAGCTGTTTTTT. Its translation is CASRLAGYTGELFF.

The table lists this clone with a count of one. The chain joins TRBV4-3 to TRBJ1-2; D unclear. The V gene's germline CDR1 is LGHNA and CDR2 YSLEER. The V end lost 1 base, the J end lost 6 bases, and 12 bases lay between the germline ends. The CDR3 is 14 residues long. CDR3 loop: CASSQAWGLDGYTF. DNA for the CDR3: TGCGCCAGCAGCCAAGCCTGGGGTTTGGATGGCTACACCTTC.

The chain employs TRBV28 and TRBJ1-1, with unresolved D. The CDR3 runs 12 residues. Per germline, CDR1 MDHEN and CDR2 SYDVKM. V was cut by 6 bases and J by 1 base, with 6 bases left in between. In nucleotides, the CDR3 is TGTGCCAGCAGAACTAGGAACACTGAAGCTTTCTTT. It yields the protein CASRTRNTEAFF. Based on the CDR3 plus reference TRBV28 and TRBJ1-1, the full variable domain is DVKVTQSSRYLVKRTGEKVFLECVQDMDHENMFWYRQDPGLGLRLIYFSYDVKMKEKGDIPEGYSVSREKKERFSLILESASTNQTSMYLCASRTRNTEAFFGQGTRLTVV.

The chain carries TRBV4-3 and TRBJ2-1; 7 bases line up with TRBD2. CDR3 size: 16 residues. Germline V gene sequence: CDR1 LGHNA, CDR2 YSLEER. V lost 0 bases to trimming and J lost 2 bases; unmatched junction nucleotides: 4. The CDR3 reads CASSQESLAAYNEQFF. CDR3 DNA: TGCGCCAGCAGCCAAGAGAGTCTAGCGGCCTACAATGAGCAGTTCTTC.

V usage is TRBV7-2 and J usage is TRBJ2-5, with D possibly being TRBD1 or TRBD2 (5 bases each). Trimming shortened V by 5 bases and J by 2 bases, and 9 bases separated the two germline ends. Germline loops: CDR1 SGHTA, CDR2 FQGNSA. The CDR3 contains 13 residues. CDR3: CASSKGRQETQYF. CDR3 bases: TGTGCCAGCAGCAAGGGACGGCAAGAGACCCAGTACTTC.

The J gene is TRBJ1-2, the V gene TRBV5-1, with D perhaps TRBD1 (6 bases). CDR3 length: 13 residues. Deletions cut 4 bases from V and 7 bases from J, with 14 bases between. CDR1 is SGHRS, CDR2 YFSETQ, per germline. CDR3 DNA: TGCGCCAGCAGCCCCGGACAGTTCCCTGGCTACACCTTC. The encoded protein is CASSPGQFPGYTF.

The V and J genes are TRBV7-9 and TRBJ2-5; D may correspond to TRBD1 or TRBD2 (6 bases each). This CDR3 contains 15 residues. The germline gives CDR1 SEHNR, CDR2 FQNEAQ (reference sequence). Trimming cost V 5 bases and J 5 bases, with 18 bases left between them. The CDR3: CASSRGAPRGETQYF. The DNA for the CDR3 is TGTGCCAGCAGCAGGGGGGCTCCCAGAGGGGAGACCCAGTACTTC.

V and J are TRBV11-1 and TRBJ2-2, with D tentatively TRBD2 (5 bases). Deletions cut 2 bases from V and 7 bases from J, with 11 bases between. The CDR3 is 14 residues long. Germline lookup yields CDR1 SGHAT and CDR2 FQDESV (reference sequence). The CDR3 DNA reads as TGTGCCAGCAGCTTAATGTCGGGAATCGGGGAGCTGTTTTTT. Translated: CASSLMSGIGELFF.